The 13 T cell receptor beta chains below come from one sample, sequenced in a study of blood T cell repertoires in COVID-19. Profiled with immunoSEQ multiplex PCR; TCRdb holds only in-frame clones, not every one. The sample lists approximately 56,000 clones, roughly 86% occurring once. The sequenced sample was peripheral blood. All receptors come from an elderly man with active or convalescent COVID-19.

The CDR3, as DNA: TGTGCCAGCAGCTGGGCCTCTCCAAACATTCAGTACTTC. This encodes CASSWASPNIQYF. This chain links TRBV7-8 with TRBJ2-4; D ambiguous. This CDR3 comprises 13 residues. Looked up from germline, CDR1 is SGHVS and CDR2 is FQNEAQ. Trimming stripped 4 bases from V and 6 bases from J, with 10 bases between.

The chain is built from TRBV7-6 and TRBJ1-4; 11 bases agree with TRBD1. The CDR3 has 15 amino acids. V was clipped by 5 bases and J by 6 bases; unmatched bases: 5. CDR1 is SGHVS, CDR2 FNYEAQ, per germline. The CDR3 region has the DNA TGTGCCAGCAGCCAAGGACAGGGGGCGTATGAAAAACTGTTTTTT. It encodes CASSQGQGAYEKLFF.

This chain joins TRBV3-1 (or the pseudogene TRBV3-2) and TRBJ2-5; D not certain. The CDR3 is 12 residues long. Deletions cut 5 bases from V and 4 bases from J, with 8 bases between. CDR1 is LGHDT and CDR2 is YNNKEL in the germline V gene (reference sequence). The CDR3 is CASSSTGETQYF. The CDR3 region has the DNA TGTGCCAGCAGCTCCACGGGAGAGACCCAGTACTTC.

The rearrangement links TRBV7-2 to TRBJ1-6; D unclear. The CDR3 is made up of 12 amino acids. The V and J ends lost 5 bases and 7 bases respectively, with 6 bases between them. CDR1 SGHTA and CDR2 FQGNSA come from the germline V gene. The CDR3 DNA reads as TGTGCCAGCAGCCGCCAGAATTCACCCCTCCACTTT. Its protein product is CASSRQNSPLHF.

The V gene is TRBV6-2 or TRBV6-3, the J gene TRBJ2-7; TRBD2 aligns across 11 bases. The CDR3 has 15 residues. Trimming removed 6 bases from V and 7 bases from J; junction bases left unmatched: 11. Germline V gives CDR1 MNHEY, CDR2 SVGEGT. CDR3 loop: CASSRVLAGVEEQYF. The CDR3 bases are TGTGCCAGCAGCCGTGTACTAGCGGGGGTTGAGGAGCAGTACTTC.

This chain uses TRBV9 with TRBJ1-1; maybe TRBD1 (6 bases). The germline CDR1 and CDR2 sequences are SGDLS and YYNGEE. This CDR3 spans 16 amino acids. V was shortened by 0 bases and J by 4 bases, with 16 bases between the two germline ends. The CDR3 loop is CASSVGGLGAGTEAFF. Here the CDR3 DNA reads TGTGCCAGCAGCGTAGGGGGGCTAGGGGCGGGCACTGAAGCTTTCTTT.

This chain uses TRBV19 with TRBJ2-1; D call uncertain. The CDR3 length is 15 residues. Germline V gives CDR1 LNHDA, CDR2 SQIVND (reference sequence). Trimming left V 1 base short and J 3 bases short, with 10 bases between. This CDR3 reads CASSIGVGYYNEQFF. In nucleotides, the CDR3 is TGTGCCAGTAGTATAGGGGTGGGCTACTACAATGAGCAGTTCTTC.

The chain links TRBV6-5 to TRBJ1-3, with TRBD1 identical over 7 bases. V gave up 0 bases and J gave up 4 bases; unmatched junction bases: 0. The CDR3 loop spans 14 amino acids. The germline gives CDR1 MNHEY, CDR2 SVGAGI. DNA for the CDR3: TGTGCCAGCAGTTACTCGACAGGGGGAAACACCATATATTTT. Its protein product is CASSYSTGGNTIYF.

CDR3 sequence reads: CASSLPGDNSPLHF. CDR3 coding DNA: TGCGCCAGCAGCTTGCCCGGGGATAATTCACCCCTCCACTTT. The chain recombines TRBV5-1 with TRBJ1-6; the D is unclear. CDR3 length equals 14 residues. Germline V gene sequence: CDR1 SGHRS, CDR2 YFSETQ. Trimming removed 1 base at V and 5 bases at J, with 7 bases between.

This chain links TRBV6-6 with TRBJ1-2, with 7 bases aligning to TRBD1. The CDR3 is 15 residues long. The junction had 7 bases not matched to a gene; V was cut back by 0 bases and J by 6 bases. Germline CDR1 is MNHNY and CDR2 is SVGAGI (reference sequence). In DNA form, the CDR3 reads TGTGCCAGCAGTTACTCGATGCCGACAGGGAATGGCTACACCTTC. It encodes CASSYSMPTGNGYTF.

This clone was counted between two and nine times. The chain combines TRBV7-9 with TRBJ2-7; TRBD1 matches 7 bases. Germline CDR1 is SEHNR and CDR2 is FQNEAQ (reference sequence). This CDR3 region has 14 residues. V shed 5 bases and J 2 bases; nucleotides not matched to a gene: 6. The chain's CDR3 is CASSPGTEPYEQYF. In nucleotides, the CDR3 is TGTGCCAGCAGCCCCGGGACAGAACCCTACGAGCAGTACTTC.

The chain links TRBV7-9 to TRBJ2-2, with 10 positions matching TRBD1. V lost 5 bases, J lost 3 bases, and 6 bases stayed unmatched. The CDR3 loop spans 16 amino acids. Germline V CDR1 and CDR2: SEHNR, FQNEAQ (reference sequence). CDR3 in amino acids: CASSRGQGSDTGELFF. The CDR3, as DNA: TGTGCCAGCAGCCGGGGACAGGGGAGTGACACCGGGGAGCTGTTTTTT.

The chain combines TRBV30 with TRBJ1-5, with D tentatively TRBD1 (6 bases). Germline values: CDR1 GTSNPN, CDR2 SVGIG (reference sequence). The length of the CDR3 is 22 residues. V was pared by 1 base and J by 1 base, with 32 bases between. The CDR3 bases are TGTGCCTGGAGTGGCTACCTCGGGACATCTCTCGGGTTGGCGACCAGCAATCAGCCCCAGCATTTT. Protein sequence: CAWSGYLGTSLGLATSNQPQHF. The variable domain in full, completed from reference TRBV30 and TRBJ1-5, reads SQTIHQWPATLVQPVGSPLSLECTVEGTSNPNLYWYRQAAGRGLQLLFYSVGIGQISSEVPQNLSASRPQDRQFILSSKKLLLSDSGFYLCAWSGYLGTSLGLATSNQPQHFGDGTRLSIL.